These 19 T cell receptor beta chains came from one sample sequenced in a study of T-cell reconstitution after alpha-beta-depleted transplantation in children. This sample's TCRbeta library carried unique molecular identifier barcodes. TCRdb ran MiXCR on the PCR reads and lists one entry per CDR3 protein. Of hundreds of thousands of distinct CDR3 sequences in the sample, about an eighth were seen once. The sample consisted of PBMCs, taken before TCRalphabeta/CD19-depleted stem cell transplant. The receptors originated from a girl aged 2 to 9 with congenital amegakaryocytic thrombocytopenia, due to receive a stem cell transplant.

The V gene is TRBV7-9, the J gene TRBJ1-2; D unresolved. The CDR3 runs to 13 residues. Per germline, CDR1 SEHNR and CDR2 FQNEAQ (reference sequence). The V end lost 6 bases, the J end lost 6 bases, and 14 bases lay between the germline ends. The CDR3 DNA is TGTGCCAGCAGACCCCCCCTCTCGGATGGCTACACCTTC. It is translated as CASRPPLSDGYTF.

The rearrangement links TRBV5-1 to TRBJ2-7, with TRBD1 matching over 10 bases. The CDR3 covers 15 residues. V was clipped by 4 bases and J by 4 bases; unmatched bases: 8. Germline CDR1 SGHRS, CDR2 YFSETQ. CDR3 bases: TGCGCCAGCAGCCTTCCCCCGGGACAGGGGTACGAGCAGTACTTC. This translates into CASSLPPGQGYEQYF.

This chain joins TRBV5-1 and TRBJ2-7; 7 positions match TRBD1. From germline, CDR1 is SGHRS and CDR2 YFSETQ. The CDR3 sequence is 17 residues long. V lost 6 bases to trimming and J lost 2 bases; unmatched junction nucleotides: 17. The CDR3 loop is CASNPQPIGQETYEQYF. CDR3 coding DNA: TGCGCCAGCAACCCGCAACCAATCGGACAGGAGACCTACGAGCAGTACTTC.

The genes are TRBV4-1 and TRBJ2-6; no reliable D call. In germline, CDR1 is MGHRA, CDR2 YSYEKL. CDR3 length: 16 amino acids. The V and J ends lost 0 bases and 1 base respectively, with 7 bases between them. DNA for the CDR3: TGCGCCAGCAGCCAAGATCTCGGATCTGGGGCCAACGTCCTGACTTTC. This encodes CASSQDLGSGANVLTF.

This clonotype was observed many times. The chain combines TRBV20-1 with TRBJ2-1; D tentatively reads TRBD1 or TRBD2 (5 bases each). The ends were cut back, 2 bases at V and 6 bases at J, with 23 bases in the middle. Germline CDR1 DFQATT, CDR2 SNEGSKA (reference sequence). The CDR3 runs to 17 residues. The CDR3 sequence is CSARKQAGTKERNEQFF. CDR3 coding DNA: TGCAGTGCTAGAAAACAGGCCGGGACCAAAGAACGCAATGAGCAGTTCTTC.

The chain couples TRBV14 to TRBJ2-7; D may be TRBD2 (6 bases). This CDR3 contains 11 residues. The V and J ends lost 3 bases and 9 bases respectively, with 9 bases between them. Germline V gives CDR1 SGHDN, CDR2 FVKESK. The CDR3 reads CASSHSGVQYF. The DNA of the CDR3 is TGTGCCAGCAGCCATTCGGGGGTGCAGTACTTC.

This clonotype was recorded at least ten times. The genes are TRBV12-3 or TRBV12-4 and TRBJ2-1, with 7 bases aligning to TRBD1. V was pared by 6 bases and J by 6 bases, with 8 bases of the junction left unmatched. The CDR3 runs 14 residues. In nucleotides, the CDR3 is TGTGCCAGCAGAGTGACAGGGACGAGCAATGAGCAGTTCTTC. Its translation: CASRVTGTSNEQFF.

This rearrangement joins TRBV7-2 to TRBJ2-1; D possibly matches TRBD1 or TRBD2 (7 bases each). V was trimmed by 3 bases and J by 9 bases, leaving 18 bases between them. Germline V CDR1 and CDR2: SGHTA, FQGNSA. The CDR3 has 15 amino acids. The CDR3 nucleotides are TGTGCCAGCAGCTTTTGGGACAGACGCGGGGGTGAGCAGTTCTTC. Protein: CASSFWDRRGGEQFF. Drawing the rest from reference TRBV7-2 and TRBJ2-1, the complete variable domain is GAGVSQSPSNKVTEKGKDVELRCDPISGHTALYWYRQSLGQGLEFLIYFQGNSAPDKSGLPSDRFSAERTGGSVSTLTIQRTQQEDSAVYLCASSFWDRRGGEQFFGPGTRLTVL.

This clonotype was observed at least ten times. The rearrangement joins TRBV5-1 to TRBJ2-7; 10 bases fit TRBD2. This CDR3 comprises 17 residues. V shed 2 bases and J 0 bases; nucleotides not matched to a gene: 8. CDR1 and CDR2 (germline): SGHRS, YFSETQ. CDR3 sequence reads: CASSFGTSAMISYEQYF. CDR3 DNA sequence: TGCGCCAGCAGCTTCGGGACTAGCGCAATGATCTCCTACGAGCAGTACTTC.

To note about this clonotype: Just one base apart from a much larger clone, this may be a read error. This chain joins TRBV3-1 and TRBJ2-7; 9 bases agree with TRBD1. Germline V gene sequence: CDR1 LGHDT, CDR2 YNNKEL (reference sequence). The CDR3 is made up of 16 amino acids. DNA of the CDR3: TGTGCCAGCTGCCAAGATTTGGACAGGGGAGCCTACGAGCAGTACTTC. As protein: CASCQDLDRGAYEQYF.

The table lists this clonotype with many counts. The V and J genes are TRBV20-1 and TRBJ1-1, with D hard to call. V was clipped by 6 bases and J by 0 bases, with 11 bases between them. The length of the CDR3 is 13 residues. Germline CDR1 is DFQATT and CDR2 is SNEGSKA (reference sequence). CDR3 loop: CSASPDLNTEAFF. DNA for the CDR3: TGCAGTGCGAGCCCGGACTTGAACACTGAAGCTTTCTTT.

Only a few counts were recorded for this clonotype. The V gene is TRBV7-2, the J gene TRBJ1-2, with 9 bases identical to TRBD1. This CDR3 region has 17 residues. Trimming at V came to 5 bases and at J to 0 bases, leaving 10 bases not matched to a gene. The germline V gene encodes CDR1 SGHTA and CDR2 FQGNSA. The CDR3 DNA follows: TGTGCCAGCAGCCGCCGGGACAGGGACTACACTAACTATGGCTACACCTTC. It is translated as CASSRRDRDYTNYGYTF.

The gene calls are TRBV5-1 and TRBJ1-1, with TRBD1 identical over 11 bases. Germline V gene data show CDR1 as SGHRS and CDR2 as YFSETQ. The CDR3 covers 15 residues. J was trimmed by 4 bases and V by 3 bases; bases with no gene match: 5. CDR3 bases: TGCGCCAGCAGCTACGGACAGGGGGCGAGCACTGAAGCTTTCTTT. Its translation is CASSYGQGASTEAFF.

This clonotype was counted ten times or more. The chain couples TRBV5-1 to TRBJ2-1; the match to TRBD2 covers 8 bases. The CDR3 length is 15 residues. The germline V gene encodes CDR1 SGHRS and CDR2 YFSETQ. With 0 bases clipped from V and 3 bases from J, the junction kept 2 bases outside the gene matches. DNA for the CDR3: TGCGCCAGCAGCTTGGCTAGCGGGTTCTACAATGAGCAGTTCTTC. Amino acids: CASSLASGFYNEQFF.

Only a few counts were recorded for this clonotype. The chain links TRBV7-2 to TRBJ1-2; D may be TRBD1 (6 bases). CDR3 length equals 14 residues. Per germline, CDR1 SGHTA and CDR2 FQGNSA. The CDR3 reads CVTARGTLDYGYTF. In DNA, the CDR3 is TGTGTCACAGCGAGAGGGACACTTGACTATGGCTACACCTTC.

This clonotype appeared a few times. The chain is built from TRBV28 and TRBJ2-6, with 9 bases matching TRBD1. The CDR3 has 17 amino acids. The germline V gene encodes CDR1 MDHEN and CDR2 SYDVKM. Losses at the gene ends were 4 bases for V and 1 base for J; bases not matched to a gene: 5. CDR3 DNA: TGTGCCAGCAGTTCGGGACAGGGAAGATCTGGGGCCAACGTCCTGACTTTC. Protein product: CASSSGQGRSGANVLTF.

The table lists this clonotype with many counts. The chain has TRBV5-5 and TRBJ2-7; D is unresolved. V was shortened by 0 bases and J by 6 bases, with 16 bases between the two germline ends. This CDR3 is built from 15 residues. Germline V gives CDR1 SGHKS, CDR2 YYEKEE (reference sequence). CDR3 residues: CASSLDPDLLREQYF. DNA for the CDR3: TGTGCCAGCAGCTTGGATCCCGACCTCCTGCGCGAGCAGTACTTC. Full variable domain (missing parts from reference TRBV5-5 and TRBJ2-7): DAGVTQSPTHLIKTRGQQVTLRCSPISGHKSVSWYQQVLGQGPQFIFQYYEKEERGRGNFPDRFSARQFPNYSSELNVNALLLGDSALYLCASSLDPDLLREQYFGPGTRLTVT.

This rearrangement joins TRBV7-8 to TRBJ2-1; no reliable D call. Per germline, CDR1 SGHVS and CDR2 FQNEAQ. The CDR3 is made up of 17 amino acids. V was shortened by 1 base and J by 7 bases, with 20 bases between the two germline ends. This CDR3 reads CASSLVLSSPWGNEQFF. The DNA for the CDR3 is TGTGCCAGCAGCTTAGTGCTAAGCAGCCCTTGGGGAAATGAGCAGTTCTTC.

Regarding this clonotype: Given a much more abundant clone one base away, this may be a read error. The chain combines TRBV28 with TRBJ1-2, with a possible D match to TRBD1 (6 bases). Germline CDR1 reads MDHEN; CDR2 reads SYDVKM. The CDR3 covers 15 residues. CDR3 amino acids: CASGIGGGGLYGYAF. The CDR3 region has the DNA TGTGCCAGCGGCATTGGGGGTGGGGGCCTTTATGGCTACGCCTTC.